The 10 T cell receptor beta chains in this list originate from one sample, sequenced in a study of T cell responses to AZD1222 COVID-19 vaccine. Clones were read by immunoSEQ multiplex PCR, and TCRdb kept only the in-frame ones, dropping some. This table has roughly 150,000 clones, 80% to 95% appearing once. Material: peripheral blood, obtained on day 0 of AZD1222 vaccination. The receptors were gathered from an adult in good health.

This chain links TRBV5-5 with TRBJ1-2; 10 nucleotides agree with TRBD1. V shed 0 bases, J shed 8 bases, and the junction held 7 bases outside the gene matches. CDR1 and CDR2 (germline): SGHKS, YYEKEE (reference sequence). The CDR3 has 15 amino acids. The CDR3 DNA sequence: TGTGCCAGCAGCTTGGCCGGGACAGGGGCTGGCGGCTACACCTTC. Encoded protein: CASSLAGTGAGGYTF.

The genes are TRBV18 and TRBJ1-6, with TRBD1 matching over 9 bases. Germline trimming cut 4 bases from V and 11 bases from J; bases unmatched to any gene: 6. Germline V gene data show CDR1 as KGHSH and CDR2 as LQKENI. CDR3 length equals 14 residues. The CDR3 DNA is TGTGCCAGCTCACGGGACAGGGAAAGGACACCCCTCCACTTT. Amino acids: CASSRDRERTPLHF.

This CDR3 is CASSQEMQAGTYEQYF. In DNA form, the CDR3 reads TGTGCCAGCAGCCAAGAGATGCAAGCGGGAACGTACGAGCAGTACTTC. The J gene is TRBJ2-7, the V gene TRBV3-1 (or the pseudogene TRBV3-2), with TRBD2 matching 7 bases. V lost 0 bases and J lost 4; bases outside the gene matches: 9. The CDR3 length is 16 residues. Germline-derived CDR1 and CDR2 are LGHDT and YNNKEL (reference sequence).

The chain uses TRBV6-2 or TRBV6-3 and TRBJ2-1; D is unresolved. Germline V gives CDR1 MNHEY, CDR2 SVGEGT. V lost 0 bases and J lost 10, with 7 bases in between. CDR3 length: 12 residues. CDR3 DNA sequence: TGTGCCAGCAGTTACTCGATATCCGAGCAGTTCTTC. Protein sequence: CASSYSISEQFF.

This rearrangement joins TRBV3-1 (or the pseudogene TRBV3-2) to TRBJ1-4; no clear D gene. V gave up 0 bases and J gave up 8 bases, with 10 bases separating them. Germline values: CDR1 LGHDT, CDR2 YNNKEL (reference sequence). The CDR3 extends over 14 amino acids. The CDR3 coding sequence is TGTGCCAGCAGCCAAGATGTGAGGAGAGAAAAACTGTTTTTT. This sequence encodes CASSQDVRREKLFF.

The chain carries TRBV5-4 and TRBJ1-2; TRBD1 agrees at 10 bases. CDR3 size: 15 residues. Per the germline V gene, CDR1 is SGHNT and CDR2 is YYREEE (reference sequence). Trimming at V came to 4 bases and at J to 7 bases, leaving 10 bases not matched to a gene. The CDR3 nucleotides are TGTGCCAGCAGCGACCTTCAGACAGGGGGCCGTGGCTACACCTTC. It codes for CASSDLQTGGRGYTF.

The chain couples TRBV9 to TRBJ1-2; no firm D call. The CDR3 extends over 13 amino acids. V dropped 6 bases and J dropped 0 bases, with 9 bases sitting between them. Germline V gene data show CDR1 as SGDLS and CDR2 as YYNGEE. CDR3 nucleotide sequence: TGTGCCAGCACCCGTGGCTCTAACTATGGCTACACCTTC. Protein product: CASTRGSNYGYTF.

This clone has only one observation. The chain employs TRBV5-4 and TRBJ2-7; D perhaps matches TRBD2 (6 bases). V lost 3 bases and J 2 bases, leaving 12 bases between the germline ends. Germline CDR1 and CDR2: SGHNT and YYREEE (reference sequence). The CDR3 covers 14 residues. CDR3 protein: CASSSGTGAYEQYF. The CDR3, as DNA: TGTGCCAGCAGCTCCGGGACTGGAGCCTACGAGCAGTACTTC.

This chain connects TRBV19 to TRBJ2-7; 8 bases are shared with TRBD1. There are 13 residues in the CDR3. J was trimmed by 6 bases and V by 5 bases; bases with no gene match: 6. Germline V lookup: CDR1 LNHDA, CDR2 SQIVND (reference sequence). The CDR3 DNA is TGTGCCAGTAGTGCGACAGGGGCCTCCGAGCAGTACTTC. It yields the protein CASSATGASEQYF.

By its share, this clone is medium-sized. The chain uses TRBV10-2 and TRBJ2-7; tentatively, D is TRBD1 or TRBD2 (5 bases each). Germline V gene data show CDR1 as WSHSY and CDR2 as SAAADI. Trimming shortened V by 9 bases and J by 0 bases, and 15 bases separated the two germline ends. This CDR3 region has 14 residues. The CDR3 here is CASGGWGSSYEQYF. The CDR3 coding sequence is TGCGCCAGTGGTGGGTGGGGGAGCTCCTACGAGCAGTACTTC.